The 29 T cell receptor beta chains presented below share a single source sample, sequenced in a study of blood T cell repertoires in COVID-19. Here immunoSEQ multiplex PCR was the method, and the copy in TCRdb shows in-frame clones only, minus some. The table has under 350,000 clones, roughly 90% seen once. Sequenced material: peripheral blood. The source of these receptors is a man aged 35 to 55 with acute or convalescent COVID-19.

The CDR3 region has the DNA TGTGCCACCTTAACAGGGGCGGCTGGAAACACCATATATTTT. Protein sequence: CATLTGAAGNTIYF. The V gene is TRBV10-3, the J gene TRBJ1-3, with 7 positions matching TRBD1. This CDR3 has 14 amino acids. Trimming at V came to 10 bases and at J to 2 bases, leaving 8 bases not matched to a gene. Germline loops: CDR1 ENHRY, CDR2 SYGVKD.

The chain couples TRBV5-1 to TRBJ2-3, with D unresolved. Germline V gene lookup returns CDR1 SGHRS and CDR2 YFSETQ. This CDR3 is 15 amino acids long. V lost 2 bases, J lost 2 bases, and 12 bases lay in between. The CDR3 DNA follows: TGCGCCAGCAGCTTCACAGTGGGTCACACAGATACGCAGTATTTT. Its protein product is CASSFTVGHTDTQYF.

The chain is built from TRBV5-6 and TRBJ1-5; 11 nucleotides match TRBD1. Germline V lookup: CDR1 SGHDT, CDR2 YYEEEE. This CDR3 has 14 residues. Unmatched junction bases numbered 3, after V lost 3 bases and J lost 7 bases. The DNA of the CDR3 is TGTGCCAGCAGCTGGGGACAGGGGGACCAGCCCCAGCATTTT. This sequence encodes CASSWGQGDQPQHF.

This clone was counted only a few times. The chain couples TRBV30 to TRBJ2-1; 12 nucleotides agree with TRBD2. The CDR3 runs to 15 residues. In germline, CDR1 is GTSNPN, CDR2 SVGIG (reference sequence). Trimming cost V 0 bases and J 4 bases; bases outside gene matches: 1. As DNA, the CDR3 is TGTGCCTGGAGTGTGACTAGCGGGGGATACAATGAGCAGTTCTTC. Its translation: CAWSVTSGGYNEQFF.

V and J are TRBV19 and TRBJ1-2, with 7 bases that match TRBD1. Trimming at V came to 3 bases and at J to 3 bases, leaving 4 bases not matched to a gene. CDR3 size: 14 residues. Germline CDR1 LNHDA, CDR2 SQIVND (reference sequence). CDR3 DNA: TGTGCCAGTAGTATCCGGGACAGCTACTATGGCTACACCTTC. Its protein product is CASSIRDSYYGYTF.

The chain recombines TRBV5-6 with TRBJ2-6, with unresolved D. The CDR3 has 13 residues. V was trimmed by 2 bases and J by 2 bases, leaving 2 bases between them. Germline V lookup: CDR1 SGHDT, CDR2 YYEEEE. CDR3 loop: CASSFAGANVLTF. DNA for the CDR3: TGTGCCAGCAGCTTCGCTGGGGCCAACGTCCTGACTTTC.

This sequence joins TRBV3-1 (or the pseudogene TRBV3-2) and TRBJ1-6, with 7 positions matching TRBD1. CDR3 length: 14 amino acids. V lost 7 bases, J lost 7 bases, and 7 bases stayed unmatched. Per germline, CDR1 LGHDT and CDR2 YNNKEL (reference sequence). The CDR3 region has the DNA TGTGCCAGCACCAGACAGGGCCGGAATTCACCCCTCCACTTT. Translation: CASTRQGRNSPLHF.

The J gene is TRBJ1-2, the V gene TRBV7-8; a possible D gene is TRBD1 (6 bases). Germline loops: CDR1 SGHVS, CDR2 FQNEAQ. With 4 bases removed from V and 2 bases from J, the gap between germline ends came to 23 bases. There are 18 residues in the CDR3. In nucleotides, the CDR3 is TGTGCCAGCAGCTCTGGACCTCAGGGGCGGGTGGGGAACTATGGCTACACCTTC. Encoded protein: CASSSGPQGRVGNYGYTF.

V is TRBV7-6 and J is TRBJ2-1, with 10 bases that match TRBD2. V dropped 2 bases and J dropped 3; count of bases not matched to a gene: 7. Germline values: CDR1 SGHVS, CDR2 FNYEAQ. The CDR3 loop spans 17 amino acids. CDR3 residues: CASSLISGGAIYNEQFF. In DNA form, the CDR3 reads TGTGCCAGCAGCTTAATAAGCGGGGGGGCGATCTACAATGAGCAGTTCTTC. Full variable domain (missing parts from reference TRBV7-6 and TRBJ2-1): GAGVSQSPRYKVTKRGQDVALRCDPISGHVSLYWYRQALGQGPEFLTYFNYEAQQDKSGLPNDRFSAERPEGSISTLTIQRTEQRDSAMYRCASSLISGGAIYNEQFFGPGTRLTVL.

The V gene is TRBV12-3 or TRBV12-4, the J gene TRBJ1-4; the D is unclear. Trimming removed 11 bases from V and 6 bases from J, with 16 bases in between. The CDR3 totals 13 residues. The CDR3 DNA reads TGTGCCGGCACCCCGGGAGGGTATGAAAAACTGTTTTTT. Translation gives CAGTPGGYEKLFF.

This clone has only one observation. The rearrangement joins TRBV5-1 to TRBJ2-7; perhaps TRBD1 as D (5 bases). V lost 0 bases to trimming and J lost 5 bases, with 15 bases between them. Germline V CDR1 and CDR2: SGHRS, YFSETQ. CDR3 length: 15 amino acids. The chain's CDR3 is CASSLEGPGLDEQYF. The CDR3 DNA sequence: TGCGCCAGCAGCTTGGAGGGGCCAGGTCTGGACGAGCAGTACTTC.

This clone has just a few counts. The rearrangement uses TRBV19 and TRBJ2-2; 9 bases are shared with TRBD1. The ends lost 7 bases at V and 4 bases at J; junction bases unmatched: 7. Germline lookup yields CDR1 LNHDA and CDR2 SQIVND (reference sequence). This CDR3 is 15 amino acids long. The CDR3 DNA is TGTGCCAGTACTGACGGGACAGGGATCACCGGGGAGCTGTTTTTT. Translated, it gives CASTDGTGITGELFF.

V gene TRBV24-1 combines with J gene TRBJ1-5; D not resolved. V lost 6 bases to trimming and J lost 4 bases, with 9 bases between them. Germline V gives CDR1 KGHDR, CDR2 SFDVKD. CDR3 length: 13 residues. DNA for the CDR3: TGTGCCACCAGTTACCGAGGGAATCAGCCCCAGCATTTT. This encodes CATSYRGNQPQHF.

The V and J genes are TRBV7-2 and TRBJ1-2; D unresolved. The CDR3 contains 14 residues. V lost 5 bases and J lost 5, with 15 bases in between. CDR1 is SGHTA, CDR2 FQGNSA, per germline. The CDR3 region is CASSTWTGMYGYTF. The CDR3 DNA reads as TGTGCCAGCAGCACGTGGACCGGGATGTATGGCTACACCTTC.

J is TRBJ1-2 and V is TRBV2, with 8 bases identical to TRBD1. Unmatched junction bases numbered 14, after V lost 0 bases and J lost 8 bases. The V gene's germline CDR1 is SNHLY and CDR2 FYNNEI. The CDR3 is 17 residues long. CDR3 protein: CASSEAGGTGGKGGYTF. In nucleotides, the CDR3 is TGTGCCAGCAGTGAAGCGGGGGGGACAGGAGGGAAAGGAGGCTACACCTTC.

V is TRBV11-3 and J is TRBJ1-1; TRBD1 agrees at 8 bases. V lost 10 bases to trimming and J lost 7 bases; unmatched junction nucleotides: 5. In germline, CDR1 is SGHNT, CDR2 YENEEA. The CDR3 is 11 amino acids. The CDR3 loop is CATRTGSEAFF. In DNA, the CDR3 is TGTGCCACTCGGACAGGGAGTGAAGCTTTCTTT.

The rearrangement joins TRBV11-2 to TRBJ1-1; D is unresolved. The germline CDR1 and CDR2 sequences are SGHAT and FQNNGV. V was clipped by 5 bases and J by 3 bases, with 13 bases between them. This CDR3 has 14 amino acids. Here the CDR3 DNA reads TGTGCCAGCAGCCCGGGTGCGGGATACACTGAAGCTTTCTTT. Translation: CASSPGAGYTEAFF.

The V gene is TRBV24-1, the J gene TRBJ2-2, with a tentative D call TRBD2 (6 bases). Deletions cut 7 bases from V and 4 bases from J, with 12 bases between. CDR1 and CDR2 from the germline V gene are KGHDR and SFDVKD. The CDR3 runs 14 residues. The CDR3: CATSQGGSTGELFF. The CDR3 region has the DNA TGTGCCACCAGCCAGGGAGGTAGCACCGGGGAGCTGTTTTTT.

As DNA, the CDR3 is TGTGCCAGTAGTTCCCCGAACTCAGGGGGCTACACCTTC. It is translated as CASSSPNSGGYTF. The gene calls are TRBV19 and TRBJ1-2; D might be TRBD1 (5 bases). With 5 bases removed from V and 8 bases from J, the gap between germline ends came to 15 bases. The germline V gene has CDR1 LNHDA and CDR2 SQIVND (reference sequence). The CDR3 is made up of 13 amino acids. The variable domain in full, with the rest retrieved from reference TRBV19 and TRBJ1-2, is DGGITQSPKYLFRKEGQNVTLSCEQNLNHDAMYWYRQDPGQGLRLIYYSQIVNDFQKGDIAEGYSVSREKKESFPLTVTSAQKNPTAFYLCASSSPNSGGYTFGSGTRLTVV.

This chain links TRBV6-4 with TRBJ1-1; D not certain. Germline V gene lookup returns CDR1 MRHNA and CDR2 SNTAGT. CDR3 length: 13 amino acids. V lost 4 bases and J lost 0, with 6 bases in between. Written as DNA, the CDR3 is TGTGCCAGCAGTGCGCGGATGAACACTGAAGCTTTCTTT. Translated, it gives CASSARMNTEAFF.

The chain couples TRBV7-9 to TRBJ2-1; D uncertain. CDR1 SEHNR and CDR2 FQNEAQ come from the germline V gene (reference sequence). The CDR3 is 12 residues long. Trimming shortened V by 7 bases and J by 9 bases, and 13 bases separated the two germline ends. CDR3 DNA: TGTGCCAGCAACGCCTCTCCCAGTGAGCAGTTCTTC. The encoded protein is CASNASPSEQFF.

DNA for the CDR3: TGTGCCAGCAGGAGGACTAGTGGAGCCGGGGAGCTGTTTTTT. It yields the protein CASRRTSGAGELFF. The chain links TRBV9 to TRBJ2-2; 7 nucleotides align to TRBD2. CDR3 length equals 14 residues. The J segment lost 6 bases and the V segment lost 5 bases, leaving 7 bases of the junction unmatched. CDR1 and CDR2 from the germline V gene are SGDLS and YYNGEE.

The chain joins TRBV19 to TRBJ1-1; tentative D call: TRBD1 (5 bases). The V gene's germline CDR1 is LNHDA and CDR2 SQIVND (reference sequence). V lost 10 bases to trimming and J lost 3 bases, with 21 bases between them. This CDR3 has 15 residues. Here the CDR3 reads CATSIAARVDTEAFF. The DNA for the CDR3 is TGTGCCACCAGTATCGCTGCCAGGGTTGACACTGAAGCTTTCTTT. Full variable domain (outside the CDR3, taken from reference TRBV19 and TRBJ1-1): DGGITQSPKYLFRKEGQNVTLSCEQNLNHDAMYWYRQDPGQGLRLIYYSQIVNDFQKGDIAEGYSVSREKKESFPLTVTSAQKNPTAFYLCATSIAARVDTEAFFGQGTRLTVV.

V is TRBV5-1 and J is TRBJ1-2; TRBD1 matches 9 bases. Germline lookup yields CDR1 SGHRS and CDR2 YFSETQ. The length of the CDR3 is 12 residues. V shed 3 bases and J 9 bases; nucleotides not matched to a gene: 3. CDR3 nucleotide sequence: TGCGCCAGCAGCTCGGGGACAGGGAGCTACACCTTC. It is translated as CASSSGTGSYTF.

V gene TRBV11-2 combines with J gene TRBJ1-1; the D gene is possibly TRBD1 (5 bases). V lost 0 bases and J 0 bases, leaving 20 bases between the germline ends. The CDR3 contains 19 residues. Germline V CDR1 and CDR2: SGHAT, FQNNGV. The chain's CDR3 is CASSLEYQGPGIMNTEAFF. The CDR3 coding sequence is TGTGCCAGCAGCTTAGAGTATCAGGGCCCGGGTATTATGAACACTGAAGCTTTCTTT.

The J gene is TRBJ2-2, the V gene TRBV5-1, with TRBD2 matching over 7 bases. Trimming removed 3 bases from V and 5 bases from J; junction bases left unmatched: 7. This CDR3 is 15 amino acids long. Germline V CDR1 and CDR2: SGHRS, YFSETQ. The chain's CDR3 is CASSSGSGATGELFF. DNA for the CDR3: TGCGCCAGCAGCTCGGGCAGCGGGGCGACCGGGGAGCTGTTTTTT. Full variable domain (missing parts from reference TRBV5-1 and TRBJ2-2): KAGVTQTPRYLIKTRGQQVTLSCSPISGHRSVSWYQQTPGQGLQFLFEYFSETQRNKGNFPGRFSGRQFSNSRSEMNVSTLELGDSALYLCASSSGSGATGELFFGEGSRLTVL.

A single count supports this clone. This chain joins TRBV29-1 and TRBJ1-2; no reliable D call. CDR3 size: 14 residues. V lost 7 bases, J lost 2 bases, and 17 bases lay in between. CDR1 is SQVTM and CDR2 is ANQGSEA in the germline V gene. The CDR3 nucleotides read TGCAGCGGACTTGTACCCCCTCCAAACTATGGCTACACCTTC. Translation gives CSGLVPPPNYGYTF.

This clone has a handful of counts. At the DNA level, this CDR3 is encoded by other sequences in the same sample as well. The V call is TRBV5-4, the J call TRBJ2-7; 7 bases map to TRBD1. The CDR3 loop spans 14 amino acids. Trimming cost V 3 bases and J 2 bases; bases outside gene matches: 5. Germline V gene data show CDR1 as SGHNT and CDR2 as YYREEE (reference sequence). The chain's CDR3 is CASSSRDSPYEQYF. The CDR3 coding sequence is TGTGCCAGCAGCTCACGGGACAGTCCCTACGAGCAGTACTTC.

The genes are TRBV6-5 and TRBJ1-1; D is unclear. The CDR3 has 11 residues. V gave up 5 bases and J gave up 4 bases, with 5 bases separating them. Germline V gives CDR1 MNHEY, CDR2 SVGAGI. DNA of the CDR3: TGTGCCAGCAGTCGGAGCACTGAAGCTTTCTTT. As protein: CASSRSTEAFF.